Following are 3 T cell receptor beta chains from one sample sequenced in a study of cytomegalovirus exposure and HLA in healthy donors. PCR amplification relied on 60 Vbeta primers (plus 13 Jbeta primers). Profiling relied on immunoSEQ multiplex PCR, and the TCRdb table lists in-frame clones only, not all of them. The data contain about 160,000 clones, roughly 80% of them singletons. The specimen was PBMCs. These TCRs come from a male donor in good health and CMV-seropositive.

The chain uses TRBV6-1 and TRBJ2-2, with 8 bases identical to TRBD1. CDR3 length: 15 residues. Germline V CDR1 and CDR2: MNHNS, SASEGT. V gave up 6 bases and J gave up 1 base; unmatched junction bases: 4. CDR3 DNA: TGTGCCAGCAGAGCCGGGACAGGGAACACCGGGGAGCTGTTTTTT. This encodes CASRAGTGNTGELFF.

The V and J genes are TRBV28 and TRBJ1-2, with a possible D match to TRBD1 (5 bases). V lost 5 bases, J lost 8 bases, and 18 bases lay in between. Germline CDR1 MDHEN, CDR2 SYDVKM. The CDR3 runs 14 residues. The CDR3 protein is CASSGGWREGGYTF. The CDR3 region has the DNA TGTGCCAGCAGTGGGGGGTGGAGGGAAGGAGGCTACACCTTC.

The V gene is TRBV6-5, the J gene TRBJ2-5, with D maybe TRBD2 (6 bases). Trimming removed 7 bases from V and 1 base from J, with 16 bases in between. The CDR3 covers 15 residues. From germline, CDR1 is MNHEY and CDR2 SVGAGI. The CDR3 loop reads CASKLGGAGQETQYF. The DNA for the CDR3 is TGTGCCAGCAAGTTAGGCGGGGCCGGCCAAGAGACCCAGTACTTC.